The rows below give T cell receptor beta chains drawn from one sample of a study of shared clonotypes between healthy human individuals. Measured with immunoSEQ multiplex PCR; TCRdb has only the in-frame clones, and not every one. The data show more than 2 million clones, around 95% seen once. Specimen: naive CD4+ T cells sorted from blood. Receptors originate from a man aged 18 to 29 in good health. The CDR3 runs from the conserved cysteine through the conserved F or W. Fields, in order: J gene, D gene, clone size, V gene, CDR3 DNA, CDR3 protein. D genes are given only for firm matches. Some rows have no size entry. The others give once, few or many, or a class for an expanded clone.

j_call: TRBJ1-1
d_call: TRBD1
clone_size: -
v_call: TRBV4-1
cdr3_nt: TGCGCCAGCAGCCAAGGGAGCAGGGGGACTGAAGCTTTCTTT
cdr3_aa: CASSQGSRGTEAFF

j_call: TRBJ2-1
d_call: TRBD2
clone_size: -
v_call: TRBV18
cdr3_nt: TGTGCCAGCTCCCGGGGGGGCAGCAAAAACAATGAGCAGTTCTTC
cdr3_aa: CASSRGGSKNNEQFF

j_call: TRBJ2-2
d_call: TRBD1
clone_size: -
v_call: TRBV5-1
cdr3_nt: TGCGCCAGCAGCTCCGGGACAGGGTCCGGGGAGCTGTTTTTT
cdr3_aa: CASSSGTGSGELFF

j_call: TRBJ1-2
d_call: TRBD1
clone_size: many
v_call: TRBV19
cdr3_nt: TGTGCCAGTAGTCGGGACAGGGTTGTCTATGGCTACACCTTC
cdr3_aa: CASSRDRVVYGYTF

j_call: TRBJ1-1
d_call: -
clone_size: -
v_call: TRBV27
cdr3_nt: TGTGCCAGCAGCCTGACAGAGAACACTGAAGCTTTCTTT
cdr3_aa: CASSLTENTEAFF

j_call: TRBJ2-1
d_call: TRBD2
clone_size: -
v_call: TRBV6-5
cdr3_nt: TGTGCCAGCAGTAATCTACTAGCGGGGGAGCAGTTCTTC
cdr3_aa: CASSNLLAGEQFF

j_call: TRBJ1-2
d_call: TRBD1
clone_size: -
v_call: TRBV11-2
cdr3_nt: TGTGCCAGCAGCTTCGGGACAGGGAGGGGTGGCTACACCTTC
cdr3_aa: CASSFGTGRGGYTF

j_call: TRBJ1-5
d_call: -
clone_size: once
v_call: TRBV6-1
cdr3_nt: TGTGCCAGCAGTATGGGACTCAATAGCAATCAGCCCCAGCATTTT
cdr3_aa: CASSMGLNSNQPQHF

j_call: TRBJ2-2
d_call: -
clone_size: -
v_call: TRBV25-1
cdr3_nt: TGTGCCAGCAGCAAAACGGAAATGCCCGGCGGGGAGCTGTTTTTT
cdr3_aa: CASSKTEMPGGELFF

j_call: TRBJ1-1
d_call: TRBD1
clone_size: -
v_call: TRBV2
cdr3_nt: TGTGCCAGCAACAGACAGGGTTCCGGTACTGAAGCTTTCTTT
cdr3_aa: CASNRQGSGTEAFF

j_call: TRBJ1-1
d_call: -
clone_size: -
v_call: TRBV7-9
cdr3_nt: TGTGCCAGCAGTCGGACGAACACTGAAGCTTTCTTT
cdr3_aa: CASSRTNTEAFF

j_call: TRBJ2-5
d_call: -
clone_size: once
v_call: TRBV27
cdr3_nt: TGTGCCAGCAGTAGCCGGGCTCTTATAGGGGGGACCCAGTACTTC
cdr3_aa: CASSSRALIGGTQYF

j_call: TRBJ1-3
d_call: -
clone_size: -
v_call: TRBV6-1
cdr3_nt: TGTGCCAGCAGTGAAACTTTTTGGACCACTGGAAACACCATATATTTT
cdr3_aa: CASSETFWTTGNTIYF

j_call: TRBJ1-4
d_call: TRBD1
clone_size: -
v_call: TRBV4-1
cdr3_nt: TGCGCCAGCAGCCAGATCGACAGGGATGGGGAAAAACTGTTTTTT
cdr3_aa: CASSQIDRDGEKLFF

j_call: TRBJ1-2
d_call: -
clone_size: -
v_call: TRBV18
cdr3_nt: TGTGCCAGCTCCCTTGACAGGAGCTATGGCTACACCTTC
cdr3_aa: CASSLDRSYGYTF